This T cell receptor beta chain stems from a study of CD8 T cells in Susac syndrome (dated by TCRdb to between 2018 and 2020). Concerning the study at large: The study used repertoire sequencing to test whether antigen drove CD8+ T cell activation and differentiation in Susac syndrome. The clonality of the CD8+ T cell repertoire was compared across approximately twelve healthy donors, some 14 Susac syndrome patients and roughly 16 multiple sclerosis patients. Study-wide conclusions, independent of this receptor: The study acknowledged that relatively few individuals were included in the TCR sequencing and HLA analysis.

Peripheral blood CD8+ and CD4+ T cells from healthy donors, Susac syndrome patients and multiple sclerosis patients were profiled using high-throughput TCR beta sequencing. Multiple sclerosis controls were treatment-naive patients with stable or active relapsing-remitting disease fulfilling revised McDonald criteria. CD8+ TEMRA cells were enriched by FACS, while bulk CD8+ and CD4+ T cells were purified by magnetic negative isolation. Blood was collected in EDTA tubes and processed within 24 hours, with PBMCs isolated through density gradient centrifugation. PBMCs intended for TCR sequencing were cryopreserved in liquid nitrogen and thawed later in a water bath at 37 degrees C. A purity of at least 90% was achieved for sorted or isolated CD4+, CD8+ and CD8+ TEMRA cells. RNA was extracted using the RNeasy kit, and roughly 0.45 to 1 microgram was reverse transcribed with random hexamers. The immunoSEQ multiplex PCR assay, which covers 54 Vbeta and 13 Jbeta segments, was used to amplify TCR beta CDR3 regions. PCR amplification bias was corrected by using a synthetic template baseline for primer optimization and computational correction. As for the original processing: Reads were annotated to V, D and J genes per IMGT and analyzed with immunoSEQ Analyzer, keeping only productive sequences. Clonality was calculated as one minus the Shannon entropy normalized by log2 of the number of productive unique sequences. For each patient and control, public and private clones were evaluated among the 100 most prevalent clones. Clones were defined as Susac-specific if absent from the healthy and MS cohorts, from approximately 1,100 published viral clones and from other ImmuneACCESS disease sequences. TCRdb reworked the public reads: Q25 trimming with fastp, MiXCR clone assembly, productive beta chains retained. Records with the same CDR3 protein are collapsed into one entry carrying the most frequent genes and DNA. These V and J calls originate from TCRdb's pipeline instead of the authors' own analysis. Here the sample has about 440,000 distinct CDR3 sequences; around 85% occur a single time. The leading ten clones occupy approximately 0.12% of the sample.

The CDR3 runs 16 residues from the cysteine to the phenylalanine. Of all the DNA, just the CDR3 is kept, 48 bases in frame from base 1. V ends up 4 bases short and J 8 bases short, with an unmatched junction base count of 14. Based on the germline V gene (reference sequence), the CDR1 and CDR2 sequences are SEHNR and FQNEAQ. As concerns this clonotype: Its antigen is currently not known. No per-base quality is available; no much larger clone lies one base away.

The sequence came from a human donor with multiple sclerosis. The chain was built from TRBV7-9 and TRBJ2-1; the central 7 bases match TRBD2. The source material was CD8+ T cells from PBMCs. The nucleotide sequence is TGTGCCAGCAGCTCTAATATTCGGGAGGTTAAGTATGAGCAGTTCTTC. The resulting protein is CASSSNIREVKYEQFF.